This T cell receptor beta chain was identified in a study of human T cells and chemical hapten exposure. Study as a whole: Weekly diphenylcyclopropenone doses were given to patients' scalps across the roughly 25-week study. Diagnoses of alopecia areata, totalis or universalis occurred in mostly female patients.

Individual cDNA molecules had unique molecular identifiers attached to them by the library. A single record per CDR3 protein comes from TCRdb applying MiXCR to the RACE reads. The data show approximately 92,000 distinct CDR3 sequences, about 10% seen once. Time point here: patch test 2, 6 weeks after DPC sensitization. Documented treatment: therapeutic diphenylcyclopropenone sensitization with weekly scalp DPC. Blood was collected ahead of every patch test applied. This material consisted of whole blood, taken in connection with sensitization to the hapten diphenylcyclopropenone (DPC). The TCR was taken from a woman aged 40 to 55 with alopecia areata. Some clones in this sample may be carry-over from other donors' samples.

The CDR3: CASQGGGSVGQPQHF. CDR3 in DNA: TGTGCCAGCCAGGGAGGGGGCAGCGTTGGTCAGCCCCAGCATTTT. V is TRBV12-3 or TRBV12-4 and J is TRBJ1-5, with TRBD1 matching 7 bases. CDR3 length equals 15 residues. V trimming: 8 bases; J trimming: 6 bases; junction bases outside the gene matches: 13.